This T cell receptor (beta chain) was documented in a study of blood T cell repertoires in COVID-19. Background on the study: Spain, Italy and the United States supplied samples that represented acute and convalescent COVID-19.

Original processing notes: Amplification of reference gene primers was used by the study to estimate nucleated cell counts. Generated by immunoSEQ multiplex PCR, the TCRdb table keeps only in-frame clones and is missing some. V and J calls and clone size are as listed in that table; D and trimming were resolved from the DNA. The profile shows around 280,000 clones, about 90% of them singletons. CDR3 length equals 11 residues. Germline CDR1 reads SGHDN; CDR2 reads FVKESK. Trimming removed 1 base from V and 12 bases from J; junction bases left unmatched: 1. The Seattle patients, enrolled during active infection, were followed longitudinally.

J is TRBJ2-7 and V is TRBV14, with 9 positions matching TRBD1. The receptor's source is a woman aged 25 to 39 with COVID-19, enrolled during active disease. Sequenced input: peripheral blood. In nucleotides, the CDR3 is TGTGCCAGCAGCCAAGGGGACAGGGCGTACTTC. Its translation: CASSQGDRAYF.